The 5 T cell receptor beta chains below come from one sample, sequenced in a study of T cell changes during pregnancy in multiple sclerosis. Some clones are missing from TCRdb's copy, which holds only in-frame ones; the method was immunoSEQ multiplex PCR. Of tens of thousands of clones in the sample, 85% to 95% were seen once. Material: peripheral blood, obtained after pregnancy. The receptors were gathered from a female donor with multiple sclerosis, enrolled in a pregnancy study.

The CDR3 DNA sequence: TGTGCCAGCAGTTACTCCTTTCGTAATTCACCCCTCCACTTT. Its translation is CASSYSFRNSPLHF. The V call is TRBV6-5, the J call TRBJ1-6; D unclear. The germline V gene encodes CDR1 MNHEY and CDR2 SVGAGI. CDR3 size: 14 residues. V shed 0 bases and J shed 6 bases, with 6 bases lying between them.

V usage is TRBV9 and J usage is TRBJ2-4; a possible D gene is TRBD2 (6 bases). Germline CDR1 reads SGDLS; CDR2 reads YYNGEE. The V end lost 3 bases, the J end lost 1 base, and 14 bases lay between the germline ends. This CDR3 has 16 residues. The CDR3 region has the DNA TGTGCCAGCAGCGAAGGTGGGGGGAGCGCCAAAAACATTCAGTACTTC. Translation gives CASSEGGGSAKNIQYF.

The CDR3 nucleotides read TGTGCCAGCAGCCAATTTCCCCAGGGAGAAAAACTGTTTTTT. This sequence encodes CASSQFPQGEKLFF. The chain couples TRBV11-2 to TRBJ1-4; perhaps TRBD1 as D (5 bases). There are 14 residues in the CDR3. Trimming shortened V by 5 bases and J by 8 bases, and 15 bases separated the two germline ends. Looked up from germline, CDR1 is SGHAT and CDR2 is FQNNGV. Variable domain in full (rest from reference TRBV11-2 and TRBJ1-4): EAGVAQSPRYKIIEKRQSVAFWCNPISGHATLYWYQQILGQGPKLLIQFQNNGVVDDSQLPKDRFSAERLKGVDSTLKIQPAKLEDSAVYLCASSQFPQGEKLFFGSGTQLSVL.

V and J are TRBV11-3 and TRBJ2-2; D perhaps matches TRBD1 (6 bases). V was trimmed by 4 bases and J by 0 bases, leaving 12 bases between them. The CDR3 is made up of 16 amino acids. CDR1 is SGHNT, CDR2 YENEEA, per germline. The DNA of the CDR3 is TGTGCCAGCAGCTCCAGGGGCTCCGCGAACACCGGGGAGCTGTTTTTT. This sequence encodes CASSSRGSANTGELFF. The full variable domain, completed using reference TRBV11-3 and TRBJ2-2, is EAGVVQSPRYKIIEKKQPVAFWCNPISGHNTLYWYLQNLGQGPELLIRYENEEAVDDSQLPKDRFSAERLKGVDSTLKIQPAELGDSAVYLCASSSRGSANTGELFFGEGSRLTVL.

The rearrangement joins TRBV25-1 to TRBJ2-5, with 10 nucleotides matching TRBD2. This CDR3 contains 16 residues. The V and J ends lost 8 bases and 5 bases, in that order; junction bases with no gene match: 14. CDR1 MGHDK and CDR2 SYGVNS come from the germline V gene. The CDR3 DNA reads TGTGCCAGCTCTCCCCGGCTAACTAGCGGGGTGGAGACCCAGTACTTC. Protein sequence: CASSPRLTSGVETQYF.